Sequencing of this T cell receptor (beta chain) was carried out in a study of shared clonotypes between healthy human individuals. Selected positively for CCR7 and CD45RO-negative, naive CD8 cells excluded terminally differentiated effector memory CD45RA+ cells. Germline V gene sequence: CDR1 LNHDA, CDR2 SQIVND (reference sequence). Trimming removed 0 bases from V and 7 bases from J, with 10 bases in between. The CDR3 contains 14 residues. Sequenced by immunoSEQ multiplex PCR; TCRdb stores in-frame clones only, minus some. This table has more than 2 million clones, about 95% appearing once. V and J are TRBV19 and TRBJ1-5, with D perhaps matching TRBD1 (5 bases). The receptor was derived from a man between 18 and 35 years old in good health. The specimen was naive CD8+ T cells sorted from blood. The CDR3 protein is CASSIDLGPQPQHF. CDR3 coding DNA: TGTGCCAGTAGTATAGATCTGGGGCCCCAGCCCCAGCATTTT.